The 20 T cell receptor beta chains below come from one sample, sequenced in a study of T cell changes during pregnancy in multiple sclerosis. Profiled with immunoSEQ multiplex PCR; TCRdb holds only in-frame clones, not every one. The sample carries 50,000 to 70,000 clones, roughly 92% recorded once. This specimen was peripheral blood, taken in the second trimester of pregnancy. All receptors derive from a female donor with multiple sclerosis, enrolled in a pregnancy study.

The J gene is TRBJ2-7, the V gene TRBV5-5; 8 positions match TRBD1. The J segment lost 3 bases and the V segment lost 3 bases, leaving 2 bases of the junction unmatched. The length of the CDR3 is 13 residues. The germline CDR1 and CDR2 sequences are SGHKS and YYEKEE (reference sequence). The CDR3, as DNA: TGTGCCAGCAGCTCCGGGACAGGCTACGAGCAGTACTTC. The encoded protein is CASSSGTGYEQYF. The variable domain in full, completed from reference TRBV5-5 and TRBJ2-7, reads DAGVTQSPTHLIKTRGQQVTLRCSPISGHKSVSWYQQVLGQGPQFIFQYYEKEERGRGNFPDRFSARQFPNYSSELNVNALLLGDSALYLCASSSGTGYEQYFGPGTRLTVT.

This chain joins TRBV5-4 and TRBJ2-1; 10 bases are shared with TRBD2. This CDR3 region has 16 residues. CDR1 and CDR2 (germline): SGHNT, YYREEE (reference sequence). Trimming at V came to 5 bases and at J to 3 bases, leaving 8 bases not matched to a gene. The CDR3 DNA is TGTGCCAGCAGATATAGTATAGCGGGGGGCTACAATGAGCAGTTCTTC. Translation gives CASRYSIAGGYNEQFF. Drawing the rest from reference TRBV5-4 and TRBJ2-1, the complete variable domain is ETGVTQSPTHLIKTRGQQVTLRCSSQSGHNTVSWYQQALGQGPQFIFQYYREEENGRGNFPPRFSGLQFPNYSSELNVNALELDDSALYLCASRYSIAGGYNEQFFGPGTRLTVL.

V is TRBV27 and J is TRBJ2-2, with 7 bases that match TRBD2. The germline gives CDR1 MNHEY, CDR2 SMNVEV (reference sequence). With V trimmed by 3 bases and J by 0 bases, 10 bases remained unmatched. The CDR3 spans 18 residues. Here the CDR3 DNA reads TGTGCCAGCAGTTTCCTAGTGGGGGGGATTTCGAACACCGGGGAGCTGTTTTTT. Protein: CASSFLVGGISNTGELFF.

The chain recombines TRBV11-2 with TRBJ2-3, with D hard to call. With 5 bases removed from V and 0 bases from J, the gap between germline ends came to 12 bases. The CDR3 is 15 amino acids. Germline CDR1 SGHAT, CDR2 FQNNGV. In nucleotides, the CDR3 is TGTGCCAGCAGCCAGAGCGCCGGGAGCACAGATACGCAGTATTTT. It encodes CASSQSAGSTDTQYF.

This chain links TRBV7-9 with TRBJ2-3, with 8 positions matching TRBD1. The V gene's germline CDR1 is SEHNR and CDR2 FQNEAQ (reference sequence). V lost 5 bases, J lost 3 bases, and 7 bases stayed unmatched. The CDR3 length is 15 residues. CDR3 sequence: CASSPTRGPTDTQYF. CDR3 nucleotides: TGTGCCAGCAGCCCGACCAGGGGGCCTACAGATACGCAGTATTTT.

The chain has TRBV4-1 and TRBJ2-5, with a tentative D call TRBD2 (5 bases). The length of the CDR3 is 13 residues. V shed 3 bases and J shed 0 bases, with 5 bases lying between them. CDR1 MGHRA and CDR2 YSYEKL come from the germline V gene. CDR3 protein: CASSHGNQETQYF. DNA of the CDR3: TGCGCCAGCAGCCACGGGAACCAAGAGACCCAGTACTTC.

The chain employs TRBV11-2 and TRBJ2-7; 13 positions match TRBD2. The germline V gene encodes CDR1 SGHAT and CDR2 FQNNGV. The ends lost 1 base at V and 3 bases at J; junction bases unmatched: 6. This CDR3 contains 17 residues. CDR3 sequence reads: CASSLGTSGRALYEQYF. The CDR3 DNA reads as TGTGCCAGCAGCTTAGGTACTAGCGGGAGGGCCCTCTACGAGCAGTACTTC.

The V call is TRBV11-2, the J call TRBJ1-3, with 7 bases lining up with TRBD1. The length of the CDR3 is 16 residues. Germline V CDR1 and CDR2: SGHAT, FQNNGV. V was pared by 3 bases and J by 4 bases, with 9 bases of the junction left unmatched. The CDR3: CASSLTGMLGGNTIYF. In DNA, the CDR3 is TGTGCCAGCAGCTTGACAGGGATGTTGGGCGGAAACACCATATATTTT.

This sequence joins TRBV6-1 and TRBJ2-1; 10 bases fit TRBD1. The CDR3 has 15 residues. Germline trimming cut 1 base from V and 8 bases from J; bases unmatched to any gene: 5. Looked up from germline, CDR1 is MNHNS and CDR2 is SASEGT. In DNA form, the CDR3 reads TGTGCCAGCAGTGAAGGGACAGGGGGTTTCGATGAGCAGTTCTTC. Its translation: CASSEGTGGFDEQFF.

This clone was counted only a few times. The rearrangement uses TRBV7-2 and TRBJ2-3, with TRBD2 matching 8 bases. This CDR3 spans 18 amino acids. The V segment lost 3 bases and the J segment 0 bases; nucleotides outside the gene matches: 11. Germline V CDR1 and CDR2: SGHTA, FQGNSA. The CDR3 is CASSLNLAGDLSTDTQYF. As DNA, the CDR3 is TGTGCCAGCAGCTTGAACCTAGCGGGCGATCTTAGCACAGATACGCAGTATTTT.

The chain has TRBV5-6 and TRBJ1-1; 7 positions agree with TRBD1. CDR1 is SGHDT, CDR2 YYEEEE, per germline. V shed 4 bases, J shed 4 bases, and the junction held 4 bases outside the gene matches. CDR3 size: 13 residues. This CDR3 is CASSLGQTTEAFF. CDR3 coding DNA: TGTGCCAGCAGCCTGGGACAGACCACTGAAGCTTTCTTT.

This rearrangement joins TRBV9 to TRBJ2-1; 7 bases are shared with TRBD2. The CDR3 runs to 15 residues. CDR1 is SGDLS and CDR2 is YYNGEE in the germline V gene. The junction had 7 bases not matched to a gene; V was cut back by 0 bases and J by 7 bases. The CDR3 bases are TGTGCCAGCAGCGTAGACCCCGGGACTAATAATGAGCAGTTCTTC. As protein: CASSVDPGTNNEQFF.

The genes are TRBV5-5 and TRBJ1-1; no firm D call. Trimming pared 0 bases from V and 0 bases from J, leaving 9 bases between. From germline, CDR1 is SGHKS and CDR2 YYEKEE (reference sequence). The CDR3 is 15 amino acids. CDR3 sequence: CASSLAPGMNTEAFF. For the CDR3, the DNA is TGTGCCAGCAGCTTGGCCCCAGGCATGAACACTGAAGCTTTCTTT.

The V gene is TRBV2, the J gene TRBJ1-2, with 8 bases lining up with TRBD1. Losses at the gene ends were 7 bases for V and 4 bases for J; bases not matched to a gene: 5. This CDR3 contains 13 residues. Germline values: CDR1 SNHLY, CDR2 FYNNEI. In DNA, the CDR3 is TGTGCCAGCAAAGGACAGGGTGTCTATGGCTACACCTTC. This gives the protein CASKGQGVYGYTF.

V and J are TRBV27 and TRBJ2-7, with D possibly TRBD1 on 5 matching bases. Germline CDR1 reads MNHEY; CDR2 reads SMNVEV (reference sequence). V lost 4 bases and J lost 2, with 15 bases in between. CDR3 length: 15 amino acids. CDR3: CASSYQGSWTYEQYF. For the CDR3, the DNA is TGTGCCAGCAGTTACCAGGGCTCTTGGACCTACGAGCAGTACTTC.

The V gene is TRBV19, the J gene TRBJ1-5, with no clear D. Germline V CDR1 and CDR2: LNHDA, SQIVND (reference sequence). With 10 bases removed from V and 2 bases from J, the gap between germline ends came to 9 bases. The CDR3 runs 12 residues. CDR3 loop: CATGLGNQPQHF. In nucleotides, the CDR3 is TGTGCCACGGGTCTGGGCAATCAGCCCCAGCATTTT.

This rearrangement joins TRBV7-9 to TRBJ2-1, with D maybe TRBD1 (5 bases). The length of the CDR3 is 16 residues. Per germline, CDR1 SEHNR and CDR2 FQNEAQ (reference sequence). V was shortened by 1 base and J by 2 bases, with 12 bases between the two germline ends. In DNA, the CDR3 is TGTGCCAGCAGCTTAGGAAACTTGGGGCCCTACAATGAGCAGTTCTTC. It encodes CASSLGNLGPYNEQFF.

The V gene is TRBV4-3, the J gene TRBJ1-1; possibly TRBD1 for D (6 bases). The CDR3 runs to 15 residues. Trimming stripped 4 bases from V and 6 bases from J, with 18 bases between. CDR1 LGHNA and CDR2 YSLEER come from the germline V gene. CDR3 DNA sequence: TGCGCCAGCAGCCTCCAAACCTCTGGGGGCGCTGAAGCTTTCTTT. Translated, it gives CASSLQTSGGAEAFF.

The gene calls are TRBV5-1 and TRBJ2-1; 8 nucleotides line up with TRBD1. V lost 2 bases and J lost 7; bases outside the gene matches: 8. This CDR3 has 15 amino acids. CDR1 and CDR2 (germline): SGHRS, YFSETQ. The CDR3 reads CASSLLQGAGNEQFF. The CDR3 nucleotides are TGCGCCAGCAGCTTACTGCAGGGGGCGGGTAATGAGCAGTTCTTC.

V usage is TRBV25-1 and J usage is TRBJ1-2; TRBD1 agrees at 7 bases. This CDR3 has 16 amino acids. Germline V lookup: CDR1 MGHDK, CDR2 SYGVNS. J gave up 5 bases and V 6 bases, and 15 bases lay outside the gene matches. For the CDR3, the DNA is TGTGCCAGCAGCCCAAGACTCGGACAGGATCTGTATGGCTACACCTTC. Its protein is CASSPRLGQDLYGYTF.